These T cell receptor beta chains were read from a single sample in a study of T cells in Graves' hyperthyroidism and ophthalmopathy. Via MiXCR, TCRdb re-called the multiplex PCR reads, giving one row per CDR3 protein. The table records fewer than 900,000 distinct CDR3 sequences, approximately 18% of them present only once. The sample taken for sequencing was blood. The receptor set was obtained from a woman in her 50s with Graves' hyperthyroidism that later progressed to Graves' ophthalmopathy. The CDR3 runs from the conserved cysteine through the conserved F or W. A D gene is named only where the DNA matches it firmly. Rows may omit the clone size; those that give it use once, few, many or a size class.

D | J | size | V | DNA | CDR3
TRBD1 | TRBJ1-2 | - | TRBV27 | TGTGCCAGCAGTTCAGGACAGGGTCTACTTAGCTATGGCTACACCTTC | CASSSGQGLLSYGYTF
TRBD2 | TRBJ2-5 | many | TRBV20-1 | TGCAGTGCTAGAGGGGCGGGGGGGCCAATTTCGGAGACCCAGTACTTC | CSARGAGGPISETQYF
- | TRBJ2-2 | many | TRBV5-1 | TGCGCCAGCAGCTTGAAGGGGTCCGGGGAGCTGTTTTTT | CASSLKGSGELFF
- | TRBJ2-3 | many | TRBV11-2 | TGTGCCAGCAACAACGAACTGGGTTGGGATACGCAGTATTTT | CASNNELGWDTQYF
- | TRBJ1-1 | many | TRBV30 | TGTGCCTGGAGATACGGGACACCCGAGTTCCTCTTT | CAWRYGTPEFLF
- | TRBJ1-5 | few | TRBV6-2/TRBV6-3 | TGTGCCAGCAGTAACATCGGGATAAGCAATCAGCCCCAGCATTTT | CASSNIGISNQPQHF
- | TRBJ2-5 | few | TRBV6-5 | TGTGCCAGCAGTTACTCGAGGGGGGCGCGAGAGACCCAGTACTTC | CASSYSRGARETQYF
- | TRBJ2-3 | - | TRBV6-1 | TGTGCCAGCAGTGAAGGGACTTCGGTCGGTACGCAGTATTTT | CASSEGTSVGTQYF
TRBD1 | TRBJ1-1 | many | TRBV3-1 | TGTGCCAGCAGCCAAGGGACAGGGCACACTGAAGCTTTCTTT | CASSQGTGHTEAFF
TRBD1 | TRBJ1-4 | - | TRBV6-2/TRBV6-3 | TGTGCCAGCAGTACAGGGGCTACCCTTAATGAAAAACTGTTTTTT | CASSTGATLNEKLFF
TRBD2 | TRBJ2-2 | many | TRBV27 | TGTGCCAGCAGTCAGAGTGCTAGCGGGGGAAACACCGGGGAGCTGTTTTTT | CASSQSASGGNTGELFF
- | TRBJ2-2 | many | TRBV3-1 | TGTGCCAGCGAGGGTACCGGGGAGCTGTTTTTT | CASEGTGELFF
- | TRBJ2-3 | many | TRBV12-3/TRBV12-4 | TGTGCCACCTCCCTGGGCGGGTACACAGATACGCAGTATTTT | CATSLGGYTDTQYF
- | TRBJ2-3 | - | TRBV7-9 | TGTGCCAGCAGCTTTGTCGGGGGGCGCACAGATACGCAGTATTTT | CASSFVGGRTDTQYF
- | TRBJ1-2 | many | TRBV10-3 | TGTGCCATCAGTGAGTCGTCAGGGTATGGCTACACCTTC | CAISESSGYGYTF
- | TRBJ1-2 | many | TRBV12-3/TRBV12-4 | TGTGCCAGCAGTCCCAGTACTAACTATGGCTACACCTTC | CASSPSTNYGYTF
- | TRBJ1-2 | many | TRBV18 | TGTGCCAGTCGAAGGGGCGCAGGCTATGGCTACACCTTC | CASRRGAGYGYTF
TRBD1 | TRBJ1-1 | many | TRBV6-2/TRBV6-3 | TGTGCCAGCAGTTACGATATACAGGGGGCAGACACTGAAGCTTTCTTT | CASSYDIQGADTEAFF
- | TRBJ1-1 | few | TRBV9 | TGTGCCAGCAGCGTAGGCCCGGCGAACACTGAAGCTTTCTTT | CASSVGPANTEAFF
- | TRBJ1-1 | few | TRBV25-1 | TGTGCCAGCAGGACGGTTTCGGCTGAAGCTTTCTTT | CASRTVSAEAFF
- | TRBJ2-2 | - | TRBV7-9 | TGTGCCAGCAGCTTCTATCAGGGGGGCCAGTACACCGGGGAGCTGTTTTTT | CASSFYQGGQYTGELFF
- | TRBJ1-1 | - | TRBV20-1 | TGCAGTCGTGGGGGCACTGAAGCTTTCTTT | CSRGGTEAFF
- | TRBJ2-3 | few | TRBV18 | TGTGCCAGCTCACCAGACACCCCCAGCCATGATACGCAGTATTTT | CASSPDTPSHDTQYF
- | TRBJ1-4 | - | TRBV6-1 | TGTGCCAGCAGTGAAGACGTGGGGTGGGAAAAACTGTTTTTT | CASSEDVGWEKLFF
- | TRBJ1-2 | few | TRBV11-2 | TGTGCCAGCAGCATACAGGTAGACCATGGCTACACCTTC | CASSIQVDHGYTF
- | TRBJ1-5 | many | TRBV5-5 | TGTGCCAGCAGCCGTGTGGGGGGTGATCAGCCCCAGCATTTT | CASSRVGGDQPQHF
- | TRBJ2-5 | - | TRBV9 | TGTGCCAGTGGGAGTCGACAAGAGACCCAGTACTTC | CASGSRQETQYF
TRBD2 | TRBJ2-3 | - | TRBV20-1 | TGCAGTGCTAGGGCGGCGGGAGGTCACGCTAGCACAGATACGCAGTATTTT | CSARAAGGHASTDTQYF
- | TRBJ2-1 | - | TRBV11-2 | TGTGCCAGCAGCCCCCTCCGAGGAAACAGATTCACCAATGAGCAGTTCTTC | CASSPLRGNRFTNEQFF
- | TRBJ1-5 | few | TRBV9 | TGTGCCAGCAGCGTAGGGCAGTATAGCAATCAGCCCCAGCATTTT | CASSVGQYSNQPQHF
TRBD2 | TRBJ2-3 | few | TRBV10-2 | TGCGCCAGCAACATCGGACTAGGTGGAGATACGCAGTATTTT | CASNIGLGGDTQYF
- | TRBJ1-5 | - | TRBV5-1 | TGCGCCAGCAGCTTGGGGCAGGGAGGAGGACCAGATACGCAGCATTTT | CASSLGQGGGPDTQHF
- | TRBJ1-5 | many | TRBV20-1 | TGCAGTGCTCTATCGGAAGGGGGGCATTTTTATAGCAATCAGCCCCAGCATTTT | CSALSEGGHFYSNQPQHF
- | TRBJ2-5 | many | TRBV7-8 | TGTGCCATTGCCCTCGGGGGACCCAACCTCCAAGAGACCCAGTACTTC | CAIALGGPNLQETQYF
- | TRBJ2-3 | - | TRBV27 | TGTGCCAGCAGCCCCTCCGCGGGGGCGCTAGTGGATACGCAGTATTTT | CASSPSAGALVDTQYF
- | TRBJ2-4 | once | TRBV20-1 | TGCAGTGCTAGGGGTCCTGAGGGCATCATTCAGTACTTC | CSARGPEGIIQYF
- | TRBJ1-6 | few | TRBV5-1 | TGCGCCAGCAGCTTGGTAGGGAGGGATTCACCCCTCCACTTT | CASSLVGRDSPLHF